Following are 23 T cell receptor beta chains from one sample sequenced in a study of T cells in Graves' hyperthyroidism and ophthalmopathy. The TCR beta CDR3 regions underwent amplification using RNA transcripts as the source. A first-round RT-PCR of the TCR CDR3 used the HTBI primer set. A single record per CDR3 protein comes from TCRdb applying MiXCR to the multiplex PCR reads. There are roughly 290,000 distinct CDR3 sequences in the sample; approximately 15% occur only once, and roughly 7.7% lies in the top ten. Sample: blood. Receptor source: a woman aged 40 to 49 with Graves' hyperthyroidism.

This clonotype was seen a few times. V is TRBV30 and J is TRBJ2-2; 7 positions agree with TRBD1. CDR1 and CDR2 (germline): GTSNPN, SVGIG (reference sequence). This CDR3 spans 12 amino acids. V lost 5 bases and J lost 6; bases outside the gene matches: 3. The CDR3 sequence: CAWVDRAGELFF. CDR3 coding DNA: TGTGCCTGGGTCGACAGGGCCGGGGAGCTGTTTTTT. The full variable domain, completed using reference TRBV30 and TRBJ2-2, is SQTIHQWPATLVQPVGSPLSLECTVEGTSNPNLYWYRQAAGRGLQLLFYSVGIGQISSEVPQNLSASRPQDRQFILSSKKLLLSDSGFYLCAWVDRAGELFFGEGSRLTVL.

As regards this clonotype: A much larger clonotype is one base distant, so this may be a read error. V is TRBV24-1 and J is TRBJ1-2; 9 nucleotides align to TRBD1. The CDR3 totals 14 residues. Germline CDR1 and CDR2: KGHDR and SFDVKD. CDR3 amino acids: CAISDTGTGYGYTF. The CDR3 DNA sequence: TGTGCCATCAGTGATACCGGGACAGGGTATGGCTACACCTTC.

The genes are TRBV5-8 and TRBJ2-7, with unresolved D. V was pared by 0 bases and J by 1 base, with 11 bases between. Germline assignment: CDR1 SGHTS and CDR2 YDEGEE. This CDR3 is 15 amino acids long. DNA for the CDR3: TGTGCCAGCAGCTTGGGACTTGATGCATCCTACGAGCAGTACTTC. Amino acid sequence: CASSLGLDASYEQYF. The full variable domain, in which reference TRBV5-8 and TRBJ2-7 provide the parts outside the CDR3, is EAGVTQSPTHLIKTRGQQATLRCSPISGHTSVYWYQQALGLGLQFLLWYDEGEERNRGNFPPRFSGRQFPNYSSELNVNALELEDSALYLCASSLGLDASYEQYFGPGTRLTVT.

The chain joins TRBV19 to TRBJ2-3, with D tentatively TRBD2 (5 bases). Trimming shortened V by 1 base and J by 3 bases, and 11 bases separated the two germline ends. The CDR3 is 15 residues long. Germline CDR1 is LNHDA and CDR2 is SQIVND (reference sequence). The CDR3 DNA reads TGTGCCAGTAGTATAGGGGCGGGCGAAACAGATACGCAGTATTTT. It is translated as CASSIGAGETDTQYF.

This clonotype was seen a single time. The CDR3 DNA follows: TGTGCCAGCAGTTTGTCCGGGACTAGCGTAGGGGGGCAGTACTTC. Translating gives CASSLSGTSVGGQYF. The chain carries TRBV27 and TRBJ2-7; TRBD2 matches at 10 bases. CDR3 length: 15 residues. J lost 9 bases, V lost 3 bases, and 11 bases had no gene match. Germline values: CDR1 MNHEY, CDR2 SMNVEV (reference sequence).

V is TRBV19 and J is TRBJ1-6; perhaps TRBD1 as D (5 bases). V lost 9 bases and J 4 bases, leaving 13 bases between the germline ends. The CDR3 has 14 residues. Germline loops: CDR1 LNHDA, CDR2 SQIVND (reference sequence). The CDR3 loop reads CASTSQGYNSPLHF. The CDR3 DNA reads as TGTGCCAGCACCAGTCAGGGATATAATTCACCCCTCCACTTT. The full variable domain, rest sourced from reference TRBV19 and TRBJ1-6, is DGGITQSPKYLFRKEGQNVTLSCEQNLNHDAMYWYRQDPGQGLRLIYYSQIVNDFQKGDIAEGYSVSREKKESFPLTVTSAQKNPTAFYLCASTSQGYNSPLHFGNGTRLTVT.

The V and J genes are TRBV11-2 and TRBJ1-1; 8 bases are a match to TRBD1. CDR3 length: 15 amino acids. V was pared by 4 bases and J by 7 bases, with 11 bases of the junction left unmatched. The germline V gene has CDR1 SGHAT and CDR2 FQNNGV. CDR3 sequence: CASSSERQGNREAFF. CDR3 bases: TGTGCCAGCAGCTCCGAGCGACAGGGGAACCGTGAAGCTTTCTTT.

This clonotype was detected only a few times. The V call is TRBV3-1, the J call TRBJ2-3; 12 nucleotides agree with TRBD2. Trimming removed 0 bases from V and 4 bases from J; junction bases left unmatched: 5. The CDR3 is made up of 17 amino acids. Germline V gives CDR1 LGHDT, CDR2 YNNKEL (reference sequence). The CDR3 spells CASSQDGLAGGPDTQYF. CDR3 DNA: TGTGCCAGCAGCCAAGATGGCCTAGCGGGAGGGCCAGATACGCAGTATTTT.

This clonotype has just a few counts. V is TRBV27 and J is TRBJ1-4; D is undetermined. Germline loops: CDR1 MNHEY, CDR2 SMNVEV (reference sequence). V lost 5 bases and J 3 bases, leaving 19 bases between the germline ends. The CDR3 totals 17 residues. The CDR3 coding sequence is TGTGCCAGCAGTCCTAGGGCCTTTGGGAGGGCTAATGAAAAACTGTTTTTT. Translating it yields CASSPRAFGRANEKLFF.

The sample holds many counts of this clonotype. The chain couples TRBV27 to TRBJ2-1, with D perhaps TRBD2 (6 bases). This CDR3 contains 13 residues. V lost 7 bases and J 7 bases, leaving 14 bases between the germline ends. Germline lookup yields CDR1 MNHEY and CDR2 SMNVEV (reference sequence). CDR3 coding DNA: TGTGCCAGCACCCCGGAGGGGAGGAATGAGCAGTTCTTC. It encodes CASTPEGRNEQFF.

In its sample, this clonotype was seen many times. This chain links TRBV7-9 with TRBJ1-1; D is ambiguous. The V gene lost 6 bases and the J gene lost 0 bases, with 8 bases spanning the gap. Germline lookup yields CDR1 SEHNR and CDR2 FQNEAQ (reference sequence). CDR3 length equals 13 residues. As DNA, the CDR3 is TGTGCCAGCAGTCAAGAGATGAACACTGAAGCTTTCTTT. Translation: CASSQEMNTEAFF. Supplemented by reference TRBV7-9 and TRBJ1-1, the full variable domain reads DTGVSQNPRHKITKRGQNVTFRCDPISEHNRLYWYRQTLGQGPEFLTYFQNEAQLEKSRLLSDRFSAERPKGSFSTLEIQRTEQGDSAMYLCASSQEMNTEAFFGQGTRLTVV.

This clonotype was seen a few times. The rearrangement links TRBV19 to TRBJ2-2; D remains ambiguous. The V gene's germline CDR1 is LNHDA and CDR2 SQIVND (reference sequence). CDR3 length equals 16 residues. Trimming removed 5 bases at V and 3 bases at J, with 16 bases between. CDR3 sequence: CASSRPGQMYTGELFF. The CDR3 coding sequence is TGTGCCAGTAGTCGCCCGGGCCAAATGTACACCGGGGAGCTGTTTTTT.

The chain couples TRBV11-3 to TRBJ2-5, with 10 bases matching TRBD2. The CDR3 contains 14 residues. Losses at the gene ends were 7 bases for V and 6 bases for J; bases not matched to a gene: 8. Germline CDR1 is SGHNT and CDR2 is YENEEA. CDR3 amino acids: CASNSSSGRKTQYF. As DNA, the CDR3 is TGTGCCAGCAACTCATCTAGCGGGAGAAAGACCCAGTACTTC.

This clonotype appeared a few times. The chain links TRBV2 to TRBJ1-6; D possibly corresponds to TRBD1 (5 bases). The germline CDR1 and CDR2 sequences are SNHLY and FYNNEI. This CDR3 is 15 amino acids long. V was clipped by 3 bases and J by 15 bases, with 21 bases between them. CDR3 residues: CASSEGPGGKMDLHF. CDR3 nucleotide sequence: TGTGCCAGCAGTGAGGGACCCGGGGGGAAAATGGACCTCCACTTT.

This chain connects TRBV19 to TRBJ2-2, with D possibly called TRBD1 or TRBD2 (5 bases each). The length of the CDR3 is 13 residues. Germline assignment: CDR1 LNHDA and CDR2 SQIVND (reference sequence). The ends were cut back, 9 bases at V and 4 bases at J, with 12 bases in the middle. This chain's CDR3 is CARIRESTGELFF. The CDR3 DNA follows: TGTGCCAGAATCAGGGAGAGCACCGGGGAGCTGTTTTTT.

This clonotype was seen ten or more times. The chain couples TRBV11-3 to TRBJ2-5; D not resolved. Between the trimmed V and J ends, which lost 1 base and 4 bases, there was a span of 16 bases. Looked up from germline, CDR1 is SGHNT and CDR2 is YENEEA. The CDR3 sequence is 16 residues long. CDR3 protein: CASSLGGWGGGETQYF. Here the CDR3 DNA reads TGTGCCAGCAGCTTAGGGGGTTGGGGTGGTGGAGAGACCCAGTACTTC.

The rearrangement uses TRBV7-6 and TRBJ2-1, with TRBD2 identical over 8 bases. The CDR3 is made up of 12 amino acids. The V and J ends lost 5 bases and 16 bases, in that order; junction bases with no gene match: 10. Germline values: CDR1 SGHVS, CDR2 FNYEAQ. The CDR3 nucleotides are TGTGCCAGCAGCCCACGCACGGGAGGGGCATTCTTC. It codes for CASSPRTGGAFF.

This clonotype was detected ten times or more. This sequence joins TRBV29-1 and TRBJ2-7; D is undetermined. Germline V gene data show CDR1 as SQVTM and CDR2 as ANQGSEA. V gave up 6 bases and J gave up 5 bases, with 8 bases separating them. The CDR3 is 10 amino acids. CDR3 bases: TGCAGCGTATTGGGTGACGAGCAGTACTTC. Translating gives CSVLGDEQYF.

The table lists this clonotype with many counts. The J gene is TRBJ2-2, the V gene TRBV7-9, with 8 positions matching TRBD1. With 2 bases clipped from V and 6 bases from J, the junction kept 8 bases outside the gene matches. Germline V lookup: CDR1 SEHNR, CDR2 FQNEAQ (reference sequence). The CDR3 is made up of 16 amino acids. The CDR3 here is CASSLIRTGMAGELFF. In nucleotides, the CDR3 is TGTGCCAGCAGCTTAATCAGGACAGGGATGGCCGGGGAGCTGTTTTTT.

This clonotype was recorded many times. The V gene is TRBV4-2, the J gene TRBJ2-7; D call uncertain. The CDR3 has 14 residues. Germline values: CDR1 LGHNA, CDR2 YNFKEQ. Trimming removed 6 bases at V and 0 bases at J, with 12 bases between. CDR3 protein: CASRGTTSSYEQYF. CDR3 bases: TGTGCCAGCAGGGGTACGACGAGCTCCTACGAGCAGTACTTC.

In this sample, this clonotype turned up many times. The rearrangement links TRBV7-2 to TRBJ2-3, with D possibly TRBD2 on 6 matching bases. The CDR3 runs to 15 residues. Per germline, CDR1 SGHTA and CDR2 FQGNSA. V was shortened by 5 bases and J by 2 bases, with 14 bases between the two germline ends. CDR3 sequence reads: CASSPLAQPTDTQYF. The CDR3 nucleotides read TGTGCCAGCAGCCCCCTAGCGCAACCCACAGATACGCAGTATTTT.

Comment on this clonotype: This clone may be a read error of a much larger clone one base away. This chain links TRBV20-1 with TRBJ1-1, with D perhaps matching TRBD1 (6 bases). Per germline, CDR1 DFQATT and CDR2 SNEGSKA (reference sequence). V lost 3 bases to trimming and J lost 0 bases, with 14 bases between them. This CDR3 region has 15 residues. CDR3: CSASYDRSLNTEAFF. CDR3 in DNA: TGCAGTGCTAGTTACGACAGGTCCCTGAACACTGAAGCTTTCTTT.

The gene calls are TRBV19 and TRBJ2-3; no definite D call. V lost 2 bases and J lost 6, with 6 bases in between. The CDR3 totals 12 residues. CDR1 and CDR2 (germline): LNHDA, SQIVND (reference sequence). CDR3 in DNA: TGTGCCAGTAGTATAATTCCGGATACGCAGTATTTT. This encodes CASSIIPDTQYF.